This is a list of T cell receptor beta chains from one sample in a study of cytomegalovirus exposure and HLA in healthy donors. Here immunoSEQ multiplex PCR was the method, and the copy in TCRdb shows in-frame clones only, minus some. The table has some 150,000 clones, approximately 80% seen once. The sequenced sample consisted of PBMCs. All receptors derive from a man aged 25 to 40 in good health and CMV-seropositive. The CDR3 runs from the conserved cysteine through the conserved F or W. Each record gives: V gene, D gene, clone size, J gene, CDR3 protein, CDR3 DNA. The D gene is left open where the match is weak. Size is omitted from some rows. Given values are once, few, many or a class for expanded clones.

V gene: TRBV5-8; D gene: -; clone size: few; J gene: TRBJ1-5; CDR3 protein: CASSLDTGRGNQPQHF; CDR3 DNA: TGTGCCAGCAGCTTAGACACAGGTCGGGGCAATCAGCCCCAGCATTTT
V gene: TRBV25-1; D gene: -; clone size: -; J gene: TRBJ2-5; CDR3 protein: CASSLPGFQETQYF; CDR3 DNA: TGTGCCAGCAGCCTTCCGGGGTTTCAAGAGACCCAGTACTTC
V gene: TRBV30; D gene: TRBD1; clone size: -; J gene: TRBJ1-6; CDR3 protein: CAWRMDRENSPLHF; CDR3 DNA: TGTGCCTGGAGGATGGACAGGGAAAATTCACCCCTCCACTTT
V gene: TRBV28; D gene: -; clone size: -; J gene: TRBJ2-7; CDR3 protein: CATRRGLSGGSSYEQYF; CDR3 DNA: TGTGCCACCAGACGTGGTCTGTCTGGTGGGAGCTCCTACGAGCAGTACTTC
V gene: TRBV2; D gene: -; clone size: -; J gene: TRBJ2-3; CDR3 protein: CASIRGAPQGADTQYF; CDR3 DNA: TGTGCCAGCATCCGGGGCGCTCCACAGGGTGCAGATACGCAGTATTTT
V gene: TRBV7-6; D gene: TRBD2; clone size: -; J gene: TRBJ2-3; CDR3 protein: CASGELAGGTDTQYF; CDR3 DNA: TGTGCCAGCGGAGAACTAGCGGGAGGAACAGATACGCAGTATTTT
V gene: TRBV27; D gene: TRBD2; clone size: -; J gene: TRBJ2-1; CDR3 protein: CASEPTSGGATVYNEQFF; CDR3 DNA: TGTGCCAGCGAACCGACTAGCGGGGGGGCCACAGTGTACAATGAGCAGTTCTTC
V gene: TRBV7-2; D gene: -; clone size: -; J gene: TRBJ1-5; CDR3 protein: CASSPHGSSNQPQHF; CDR3 DNA: TGTGCCAGCAGCCCTCACGGGAGTAGCAATCAGCCCCAGCATTTT
V gene: TRBV7-8; D gene: -; clone size: -; J gene: TRBJ2-5; CDR3 protein: CASSFNRETQYF; CDR3 DNA: TGTGCCAGCAGCTTTAACAGAGAGACCCAGTACTTC
V gene: TRBV5-4; D gene: -; clone size: -; J gene: TRBJ2-3; CDR3 protein: CASSSRSDTQYF; CDR3 DNA: TGTGCCAGCAGCTCCCGGTCAGATACGCAGTATTTT
V gene: TRBV10-3; D gene: -; clone size: -; J gene: TRBJ2-6; CDR3 protein: CAISEAGYGANVLTF; CDR3 DNA: TGTGCCATCAGTGAGGCCGGGTACGGGGCCAACGTCCTGACTTTC
V gene: TRBV6-5; D gene: -; clone size: -; J gene: TRBJ1-5; CDR3 protein: CASSGGTFNNQPQHF; CDR3 DNA: TGTGCCAGCAGTGGGGGGACCTTCAACAATCAGCCCCAGCATTTT
V gene: TRBV28; D gene: -; clone size: few; J gene: TRBJ2-7; CDR3 protein: CASSLRDGNLYEQYF; CDR3 DNA: TGTGCCAGCAGTTTACGCGACGGGAACCTCTACGAGCAGTACTTC
V gene: TRBV2; D gene: -; clone size: -; J gene: TRBJ1-5; CDR3 protein: CASIPDSSNQPQHF; CDR3 DNA: TGTGCCAGCATCCCGGACAGTAGCAATCAGCCCCAGCATTTT
V gene: TRBV11-2; D gene: -; clone size: -; J gene: TRBJ2-1; CDR3 protein: CASSLVSLNEQFF; CDR3 DNA: TGTGCCAGCAGCTTAGTATCCCTAAATGAGCAGTTCTTC